This T cell receptor (beta chain) originates from a study of blood T cell repertoires in COVID-19. The trim removed 2 bases at V and 6 bases at J, leaving 11 bases unmatched. There are 17 residues in the CDR3. Germline V gene sequence: CDR1 MDHEN, CDR2 SYDVKM. Per the original data handling: Reference gene primers were amplified, and this amplification served to estimate nucleated cell counts. TCRdb's table, derived via immunoSEQ multiplex PCR, lists solely in-frame clones and lacks some. V and J calls and clone size follow that table, whereas D and trimming were derived from the DNA. This sample carries 150,000 to 200,000 clones, about 74% of them seen once, and the ten largest clones take around 3%.

The chain employs TRBV28 and TRBJ2-3; TRBD2 agrees at 10 bases. Sequences were obtained from peripheral blood. This TCR came from a woman at least 80 years old with acute or convalescent COVID-19. In nucleotides, the CDR3 is TGTGCCAGCAGTTTAAGGACGCCAGCGGGAGGGGTGGATACGCAGTATTTT. It encodes CASSLRTPAGGVDTQYF. Together with reference TRBV28 and TRBJ2-3, the CDR3 gives the full variable domain: DVKVTQSSRYLVKRTGEKVFLECVQDMDHENMFWYRQDPGLGLRLIYFSYDVKMKEKGDIPEGYSVSREKKERFSLILESASTNQTSMYLCASSLRTPAGGVDTQYFGPGTRLTVL.